The 12 T cell receptor beta chains reported below all come from one sample, sequenced in a study of blood T cell repertoires in COVID-19 (dated by TCRdb to the early 2020s). The library was obtained by the immunoSEQ multiplex PCR assay. TCRdb took this table from immuneACCESS and kept in-frame rearrangements with V and J called. Such tables lack part of the clones; where checked against another copy, unresolved V genes explain under half of the gap, and the rest is unexplained. Recorded for this sample are 210,000 or so clones; just under 90% of them occurred a single time. The ten largest clones represent 2% to 3% of the sample. The specimen sequenced was peripheral blood. Source of these receptors: a man between 25 and 39 years old with COVID-19, enrolled during active disease.

The chain combines TRBV11-3 with TRBJ1-2; weak D call: TRBD1 (6 bases). V dropped 0 bases and J dropped 7 bases, with 27 bases sitting between them. This CDR3 has 19 residues. Per the germline V gene, CDR1 is SGHNT and CDR2 is YENEEA. The CDR3 region has the DNA TGTGCCAGCAGCTTAGATTTCCCCCCCCACAGTACAGGGCTCTGTGGCTACACCTTC. Residues: CASSLDFPPHSTGLCGYTF. The full variable domain, with the rest looked up from reference TRBV11-3 and TRBJ1-2, is EAGVVQSPRYKIIEKKQPVAFWCNPISGHNTLYWYLQNLGQGPELLIRYENEEAVDDSQLPKDRFSAERLKGVDSTLKIQPAELGDSAVYLCASSLDFPPHSTGLCGYTFGSGTRLTVV.

This clone showed up just once. The rearrangement links TRBV13 to TRBJ2-7; D ambiguous. The length of the CDR3 is 16 residues. The V gene lost 5 bases and the J gene lost 0 bases, with 17 bases spanning the gap. Per germline, CDR1 PRHDT and CDR2 FYEKMQ (reference sequence). CDR3 nucleotides: TGTGCCAGCAGCAGAGCCGGGTTCCTAAGCTCCTACGAGCAGTACTTC. Residues: CASSRAGFLSSYEQYF.

This clone was found once. The CDR3, as DNA: TGTGCCAGCAGCCAAGGGACAGGGGGTTGGGGCAATCAGCCCCAGCATTTT. It yields the protein CASSQGTGGWGNQPQHF. The chain has TRBV28 and TRBJ1-5; 11 positions agree with TRBD1. Trimming took 6 bases from V and 2 from J; bases not matched to a gene: 9. Germline V gene sequence: CDR1 MDHEN, CDR2 SYDVKM. This CDR3 comprises 17 residues.

A note on this clone: Other DNA sequences from this sample encode an identical CDR3 as well. The J gene is TRBJ2-1, the V gene TRBV5-1; 7 nucleotides match TRBD2. V dropped 2 bases and J dropped 0; count of bases not matched to a gene: 5. This CDR3 spans 16 amino acids. CDR1 and CDR2 (germline): SGHRS, YFSETQ. CDR3 coding DNA: TGCGCCAGCAGCTTTTCAGCGGGGAGCTCCTACAATGAGCAGTTCTTC. It yields the protein CASSFSAGSSYNEQFF.

The rearrangement links TRBV9 to TRBJ1-2, with TRBD1 matching 7 bases. CDR3 length: 14 amino acids. CDR1 is SGDLS, CDR2 YYNGEE, per germline. The V and J ends lost 3 bases and 7 bases, in that order; junction bases with no gene match: 9. CDR3 coding DNA: TGTGCCAGCAGCGCGACAGGGAATGATCGTGGCTACACCTTC. Its translation is CASSATGNDRGYTF.

CDR3 sequence: CAWSVIGTGTANTGELFF. Written as DNA, the CDR3 is TGTGCCTGGAGTGTCATAGGGACAGGCACTGCGAACACCGGGGAGCTGTTTTTT. V and J are TRBV30 and TRBJ2-2; 8 bases agree with TRBD1. V shed 0 bases and J 0 bases; nucleotides not matched to a gene: 9. This CDR3 comprises 18 residues. From germline, CDR1 is GTSNPN and CDR2 SVGIG (reference sequence).

V gene TRBV6-2 or TRBV6-3 combines with J gene TRBJ2-2, with TRBD2 as a possible D gene (5 bases). The CDR3 consists of 13 residues. In germline, CDR1 is MNHEY, CDR2 SVGEGT. Trimming pared 8 bases from V and 4 bases from J, leaving 11 bases between. DNA of the CDR3: TGTGCCAGCGGCCCCCGGGGCACCGGGGAGCTGTTTTTT. This translates into CASGPRGTGELFF.

DNA for the CDR3: TGTGCCAGCAGGATTAGCGGTGGAGAGACCCAGTACTTC. As protein: CASRISGGETQYF. This chain uses TRBV7-9 with TRBJ2-5, with TRBD2 as a possible D gene (6 bases). There are 13 residues in the CDR3. CDR1 and CDR2 from the germline V gene are SEHNR and FQNEAQ (reference sequence). V was trimmed by 6 bases and J by 4 bases, leaving 12 bases between them.

CDR3 nucleotides: TGTGCCACCGGAGGCGGGGCGACCTACGAGCAGTACTTC. It is translated as CATGGGATYEQYF. This rearrangement joins TRBV24-1 to TRBJ2-7; D might be TRBD2 (6 bases). The V gene's germline CDR1 is KGHDR and CDR2 SFDVKD. The germline V and J ends were trimmed by 9 bases and 2 bases, with 13 bases remaining between them. The CDR3 totals 13 residues.

The chain uses TRBV3-1 (or the pseudogene TRBV3-2) and TRBJ1-2; D is unclear. The CDR3 spans 14 residues. V dropped 1 base and J dropped 5 bases, with 11 bases sitting between them. CDR1 and CDR2 (germline): LGHDT, YNNKEL (reference sequence). Written as DNA, the CDR3 is TGTGCCAGCAGCCAAGTTTCTGGGCCTTATGGCTACACCTTC. It yields the protein CASSQVSGPYGYTF.

The chain combines TRBV19 with TRBJ1-1; 8 bases fit TRBD1. This CDR3 is 14 amino acids long. CDR1 is LNHDA and CDR2 is SQIVND in the germline V gene (reference sequence). V gave up 3 bases and J gave up 11 bases; unmatched junction bases: 11. The CDR3 nucleotides read TGTGCCAGTAGTATTCAAGACAGGGGCTGGAGGGCTTTCTTT. This translates into CASSIQDRGWRAFF.

V is TRBV19 and J is TRBJ1-2; the D is unclear. The V gene's germline CDR1 is LNHDA and CDR2 SQIVND (reference sequence). This CDR3 spans 12 amino acids. V lost 4 bases and J lost 4, with 7 bases in between. CDR3 region: CASSNRIYGYTF. The CDR3 DNA reads as TGTGCCAGTAGTAACAGAATCTATGGCTACACCTTC.